This T cell receptor beta chain is drawn from a study of shared clonotypes between healthy human individuals. This CDR3 has 17 amino acids. The ends were cut back, 2 bases at V and 0 bases at J, with 15 bases in the middle. CDR1 is SGHTS and CDR2 is YDEGEE in the germline V gene. Only in-frame clones appear in the TCRdb table, and some are missing; sequencing was by immunoSEQ multiplex PCR. Here the sample spans about 1.5 million clones, approximately 98% being singletons. This receptor was taken from a young man in good health. V usage is TRBV5-8 and J usage is TRBJ1-3; D gene ambiguous. Sequenced material: naive CD4+ T cells sorted from blood. Subset denoted: CD45RA+ positively selected. CDR3 sequence reads: CASSFEGRTVSGNTIYF. Here the CDR3 DNA reads TGTGCCAGCAGCTTCGAAGGCAGGACCGTCTCTGGAAACACCATATATTTT.